This T cell receptor beta chain was documented in a study of identical twins. TCRdb re-derived calls from the 5' RACE reads in MiXCR, one entry per CDR3 protein. In the table there are 500,000 to 600,000 distinct CDR3 sequences, 22% of which are singletons. Germline CDR1 and CDR2: ENHRY and SYGVKD. The CDR3 has 14 residues. The germline V and J ends were trimmed by 5 bases and 4 bases, with 14 bases remaining between them. This clonotype was seen a handful of times. This sample was also put to use in a study of T cells expressing NK-cell markers.

This rearrangement joins TRBV10-3 to TRBJ2-5; the D gene is possibly TRBD1 (5 bases). Sequencing was performed on CD4+ T cells sorted from blood. This TCR came from a woman aged 18-29 years in good health. The CDR3 DNA follows: TGTGCCATCAGTCAGGGAACGAAGTTAGAGACCCAGTACTTC. This encodes CAISQGTKLETQYF.